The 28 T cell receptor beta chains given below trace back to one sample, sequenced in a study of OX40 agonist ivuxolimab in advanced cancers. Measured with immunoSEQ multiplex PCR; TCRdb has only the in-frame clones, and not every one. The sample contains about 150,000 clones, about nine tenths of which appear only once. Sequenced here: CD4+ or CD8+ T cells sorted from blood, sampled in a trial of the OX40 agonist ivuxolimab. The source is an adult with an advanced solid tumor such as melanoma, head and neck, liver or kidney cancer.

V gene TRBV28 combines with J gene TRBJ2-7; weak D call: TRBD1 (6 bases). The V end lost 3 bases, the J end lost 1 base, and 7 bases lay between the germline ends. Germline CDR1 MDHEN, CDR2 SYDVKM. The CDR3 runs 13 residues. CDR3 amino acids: CASSFGQSYEQYF. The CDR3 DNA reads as TGTGCCAGCAGTTTCGGACAGTCCTACGAGCAGTACTTC.

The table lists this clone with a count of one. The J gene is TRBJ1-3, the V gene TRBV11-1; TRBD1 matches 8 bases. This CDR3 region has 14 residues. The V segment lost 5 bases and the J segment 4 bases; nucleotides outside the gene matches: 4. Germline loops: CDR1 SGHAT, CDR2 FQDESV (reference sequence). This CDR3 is CASSQGARGNTIYF. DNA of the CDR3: TGTGCCAGCAGCCAGGGGGCGCGAGGAAACACCATATATTTT. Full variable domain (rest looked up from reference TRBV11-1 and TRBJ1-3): EAEVAQSPRYKITEKSQAVAFWCDPISGHATLYWYRQILGQGPELLVQFQDESVVDDSQLPKDRFSAERLKGVDSTLKIQPAELGDSAMYLCASSQGARGNTIYFGEGSWLTVV.

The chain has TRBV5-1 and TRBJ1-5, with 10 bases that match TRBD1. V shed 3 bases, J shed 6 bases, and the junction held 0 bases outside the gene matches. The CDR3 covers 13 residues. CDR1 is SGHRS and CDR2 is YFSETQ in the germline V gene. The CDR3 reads CASSWDRGQPQHF. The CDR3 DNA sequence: TGCGCCAGCAGCTGGGACAGGGGTCAGCCCCAGCATTTT.

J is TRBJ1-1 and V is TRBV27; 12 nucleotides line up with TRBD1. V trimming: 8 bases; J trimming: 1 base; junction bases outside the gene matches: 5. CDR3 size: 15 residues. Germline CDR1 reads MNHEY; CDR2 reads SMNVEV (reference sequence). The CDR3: CASRDRGLQNTEAFF. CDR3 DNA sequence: TGTGCCAGCCGGGACAGGGGGCTTCAGAACACTGAAGCTTTCTTT.

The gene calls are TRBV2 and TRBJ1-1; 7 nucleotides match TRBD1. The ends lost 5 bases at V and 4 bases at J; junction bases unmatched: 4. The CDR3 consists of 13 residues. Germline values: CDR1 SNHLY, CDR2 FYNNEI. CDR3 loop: CASSRQGSTEAFF. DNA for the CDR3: TGTGCCAGCAGTAGACAGGGTAGCACTGAAGCTTTCTTT. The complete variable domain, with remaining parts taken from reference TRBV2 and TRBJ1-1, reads EPEVTQTPSHQVTQMGQEVILRCVPISNHLYFYWYRQILGQKVEFLVSFYNNEISEKSEIFDDQFSVERPDGSNFTLKIRSTKLEDSAMYFCASSRQGSTEAFFGQGTRLTVV.

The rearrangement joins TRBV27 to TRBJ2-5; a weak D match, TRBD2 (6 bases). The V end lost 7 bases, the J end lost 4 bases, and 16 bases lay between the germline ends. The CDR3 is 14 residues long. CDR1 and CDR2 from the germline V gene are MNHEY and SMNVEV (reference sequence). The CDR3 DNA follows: TGTGCCAGCAACCATGGGGAGGTCCGAGAGACCCAGTACTTC. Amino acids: CASNHGEVRETQYF.

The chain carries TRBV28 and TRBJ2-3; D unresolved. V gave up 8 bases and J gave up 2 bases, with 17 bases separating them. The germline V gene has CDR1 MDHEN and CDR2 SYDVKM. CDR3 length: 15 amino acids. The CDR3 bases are TGTGCCAGCCTGTTTAAGGACCCGCACACAGATACGCAGTATTTT. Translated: CASLFKDPHTDTQYF.

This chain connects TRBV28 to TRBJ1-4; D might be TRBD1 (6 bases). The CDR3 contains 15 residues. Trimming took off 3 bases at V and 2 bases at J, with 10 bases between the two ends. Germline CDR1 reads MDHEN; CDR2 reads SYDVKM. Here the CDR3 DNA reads TGTGCCAGCAGTTTGTACAGGGTGACTAATGAAAAACTGTTTTTT. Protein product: CASSLYRVTNEKLFF.

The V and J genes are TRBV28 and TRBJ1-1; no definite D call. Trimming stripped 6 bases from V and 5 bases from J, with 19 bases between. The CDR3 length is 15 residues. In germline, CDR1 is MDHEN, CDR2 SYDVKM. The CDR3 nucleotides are TGTGCCAGCAGCTCTCGGGAAGCGGGCGGGACTGAAGCTTTCTTT. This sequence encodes CASSSREAGGTEAFF.

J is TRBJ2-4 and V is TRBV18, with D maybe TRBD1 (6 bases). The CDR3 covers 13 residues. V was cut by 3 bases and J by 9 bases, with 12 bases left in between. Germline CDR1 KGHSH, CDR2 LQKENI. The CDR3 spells CASSPNRVGIQYF. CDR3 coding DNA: TGTGCCAGCTCACCGAACAGGGTTGGCATTCAGTACTTC.

The CDR3 region has the DNA TGTGCCAGCAGCGAGTACAATGAGCAGTTCTTC. Translated: CASSEYNEQFF. The V and J genes are TRBV14 and TRBJ2-1; unclear D gene. The V end was cut by 5 bases, the J end by 4 bases, with 3 bases between. Germline V gives CDR1 SGHDN, CDR2 FVKESK. CDR3 length: 11 residues.

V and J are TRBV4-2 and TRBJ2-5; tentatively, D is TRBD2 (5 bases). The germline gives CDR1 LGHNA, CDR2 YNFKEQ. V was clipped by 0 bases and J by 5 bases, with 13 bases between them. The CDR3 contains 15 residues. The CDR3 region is CASSQEALSGETQYF. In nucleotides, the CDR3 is TGTGCCAGCAGCCAAGAGGCTCTAAGCGGCGAGACCCAGTACTTC.

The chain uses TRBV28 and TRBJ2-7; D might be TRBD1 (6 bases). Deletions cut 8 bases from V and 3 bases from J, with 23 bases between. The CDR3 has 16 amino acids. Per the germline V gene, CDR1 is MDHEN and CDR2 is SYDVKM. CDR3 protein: CASPPGAGQISYEQYF. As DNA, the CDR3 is TGTGCCAGCCCCCCCGGGGCCGGACAGATCAGCTACGAGCAGTACTTC.

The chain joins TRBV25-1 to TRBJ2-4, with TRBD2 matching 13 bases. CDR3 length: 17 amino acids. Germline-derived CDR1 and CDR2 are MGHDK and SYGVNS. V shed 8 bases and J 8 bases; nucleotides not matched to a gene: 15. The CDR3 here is CASGTSGTLVGGYIQYF. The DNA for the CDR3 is TGTGCCAGCGGGACTAGCGGGACCCTGGTCGGCGGGTACATTCAGTACTTC.

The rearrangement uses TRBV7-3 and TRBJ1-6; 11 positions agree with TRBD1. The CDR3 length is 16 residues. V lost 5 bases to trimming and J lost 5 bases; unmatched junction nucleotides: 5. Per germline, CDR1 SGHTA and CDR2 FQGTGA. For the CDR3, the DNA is TGTGCCAGCAGCCTACGGGACAGGGGGAATAATTCACCCCTCCACTTT. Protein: CASSLRDRGNNSPLHF.

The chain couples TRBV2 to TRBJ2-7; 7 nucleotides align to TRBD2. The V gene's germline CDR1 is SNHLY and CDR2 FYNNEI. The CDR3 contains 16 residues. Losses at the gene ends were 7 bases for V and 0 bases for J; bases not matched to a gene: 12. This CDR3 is CASTRGSRLASYEQYF. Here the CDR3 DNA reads TGTGCCAGCACCCGTGGGTCCAGACTAGCCTCCTACGAGCAGTACTTC.

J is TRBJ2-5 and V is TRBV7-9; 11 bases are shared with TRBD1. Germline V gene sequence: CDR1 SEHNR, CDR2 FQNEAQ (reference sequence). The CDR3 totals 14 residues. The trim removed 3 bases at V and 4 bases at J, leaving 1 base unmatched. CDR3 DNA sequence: TGTGCCAGCAGCTTCGGGACAGGGGGAGAGACCCAGTACTTC. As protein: CASSFGTGGETQYF.

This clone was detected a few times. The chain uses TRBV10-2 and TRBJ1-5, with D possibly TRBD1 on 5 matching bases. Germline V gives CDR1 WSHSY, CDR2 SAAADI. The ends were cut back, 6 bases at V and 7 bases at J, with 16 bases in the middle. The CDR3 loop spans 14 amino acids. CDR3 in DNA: TGCGCCAGCAGAATGAGTCTAGAGGGGCAGCCCCAGCATTTT. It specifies CASRMSLEGQPQHF.

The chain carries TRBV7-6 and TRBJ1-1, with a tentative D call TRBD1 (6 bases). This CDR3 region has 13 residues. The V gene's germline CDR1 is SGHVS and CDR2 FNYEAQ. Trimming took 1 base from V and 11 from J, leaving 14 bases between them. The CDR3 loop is CASSLELQGTAFF. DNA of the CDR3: TGTGCCAGCAGCTTAGAATTACAGGGAACGGCTTTCTTT.

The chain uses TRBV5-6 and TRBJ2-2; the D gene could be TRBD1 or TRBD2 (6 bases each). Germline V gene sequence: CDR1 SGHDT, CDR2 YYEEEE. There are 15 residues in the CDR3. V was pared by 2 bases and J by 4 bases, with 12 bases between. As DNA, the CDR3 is TGTGCCAGCAGCTTCGGGGGCTGGGGCACCGGGGAGCTGTTTTTT. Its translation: CASSFGGWGTGELFF.

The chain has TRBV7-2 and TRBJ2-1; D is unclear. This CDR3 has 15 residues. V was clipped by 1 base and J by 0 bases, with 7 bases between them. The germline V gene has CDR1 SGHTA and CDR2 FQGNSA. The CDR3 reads CASSLDASSYNEQFF. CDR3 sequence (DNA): TGTGCCAGCAGCTTAGACGCGTCCTCCTACAATGAGCAGTTCTTC.

CDR3 region: CASSPGLQGVYEQYF. In DNA, the CDR3 is TGTGCCAGTAGTCCGGGACTCCAAGGGGTCTACGAGCAGTACTTC. The chain has TRBV19 and TRBJ2-7, with D possibly being TRBD2 (6 bases). The CDR3 covers 15 residues. The V gene's germline CDR1 is LNHDA and CDR2 SQIVND (reference sequence). Trimming shortened V by 5 bases and J by 3 bases, and 17 bases separated the two germline ends.

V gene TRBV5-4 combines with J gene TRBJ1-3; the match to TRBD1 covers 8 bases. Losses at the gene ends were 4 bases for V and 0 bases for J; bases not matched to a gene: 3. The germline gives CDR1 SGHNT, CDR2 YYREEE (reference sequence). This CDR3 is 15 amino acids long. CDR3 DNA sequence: TGTGCCAGCAGCCCCGGGACAGGCTCTGGAAACACCATATATTTT. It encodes CASSPGTGSGNTIYF.

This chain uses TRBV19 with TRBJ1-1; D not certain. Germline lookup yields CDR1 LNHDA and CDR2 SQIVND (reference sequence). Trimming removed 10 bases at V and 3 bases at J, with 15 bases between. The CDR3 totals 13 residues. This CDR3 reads CATAKSRDTEAFF. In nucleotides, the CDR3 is TGTGCCACCGCTAAAAGTAGGGACACTGAAGCTTTCTTT.

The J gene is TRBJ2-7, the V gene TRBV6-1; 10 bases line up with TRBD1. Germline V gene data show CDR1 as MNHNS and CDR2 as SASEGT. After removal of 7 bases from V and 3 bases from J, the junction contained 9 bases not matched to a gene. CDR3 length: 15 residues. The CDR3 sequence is CASILRDRGGYEQYF. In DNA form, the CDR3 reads TGTGCCAGCATTCTCCGGGACAGGGGTGGCTACGAGCAGTACTTC.

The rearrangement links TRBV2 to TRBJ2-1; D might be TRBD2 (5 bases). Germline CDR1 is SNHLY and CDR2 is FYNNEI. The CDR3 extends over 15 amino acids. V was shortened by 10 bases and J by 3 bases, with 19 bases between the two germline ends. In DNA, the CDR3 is TGTGCCACTGAACACGGACTTGGGTTCTACAATGAGCAGTTCTTC. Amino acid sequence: CATEHGLGFYNEQFF.

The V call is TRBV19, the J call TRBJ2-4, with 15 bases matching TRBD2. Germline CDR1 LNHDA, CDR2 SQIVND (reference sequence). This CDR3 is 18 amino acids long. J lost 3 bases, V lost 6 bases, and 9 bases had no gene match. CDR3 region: CASRGGLAGGPGKNIQYF. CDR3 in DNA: TGTGCCAGTAGAGGCGGACTAGCGGGAGGGCCGGGCAAAAACATTCAGTACTTC.

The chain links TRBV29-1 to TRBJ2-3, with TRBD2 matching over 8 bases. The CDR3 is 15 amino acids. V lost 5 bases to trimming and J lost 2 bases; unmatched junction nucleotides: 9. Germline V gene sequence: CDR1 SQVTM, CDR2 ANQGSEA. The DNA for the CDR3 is TGCAGCGTTACGAGGACTAGCCCCCCCACAGATACGCAGTATTTT. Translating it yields CSVTRTSPPTDTQYF.